This T cell receptor beta chain came from a study of T cells in Graves' hyperthyroidism and ophthalmopathy. Study-level findings and limits: Most clonotypes that expanded in the thyroid above 0.001 also showed up in blood.

Fresh peripheral blood, about 9.9 ml, yielded the PBMCs. This clonotype has only a few counts. Its cognate antigen is unknown. The length of the CDR3 is 16 residues. V lost 3 bases to trimming and J lost 4 bases, with 16 bases between them. In germline, CDR1 is SGHAT, CDR2 FQNNGV. The TCR beta CDR3 regions underwent amplification using RNA transcripts as the source. The TCR CDR3 first-round RT-PCR relied on the HTBI primer set. TCRdb called the multiplex PCR reads again in MiXCR, with one record for every CDR3 protein. Among a few hundred thousand distinct CDR3 sequences listed, roughly 16% were seen once.

This chain connects TRBV11-2 to TRBJ2-1; D may correspond to TRBD1 or TRBD2 (5 bases each). This TCR was sampled from a woman under 40 with Graves' ophthalmopathy. Sequencing used blood. Here the CDR3 reads CASSLSRPGRYNEQFF. For the CDR3, the DNA is TGTGCCAGCAGCTTGAGTCGTCCGGGACGGTACAATGAGCAGTTCTTC.